This T cell receptor (beta chain) originates from a study of T-cell reconstitution after alpha-beta-depleted transplantation in children. Study-level results: Certain patients had high TCRbeta diversity at day 60, and it came from recipient T cells and thymic progenitors that survived. It was newly produced T cells that mostly accounted for T-cell counts and diversity one year after transplant. Reportedly, roughly two months post-transplant, alpha-beta T cells arose from several hundred expanded graft clones.

As it was prepared, the TCRbeta library received unique molecular identifiers. Each CDR3 protein is one row after TCRdb ran MiXCR on the PCR reads. There are tens of thousands of distinct CDR3 sequences in the sample; roughly a sixth occur only once, and around 33% lies in the top ten. This clonotype was seen more than once but under ten times. What it binds is unknown. The CDR3 has 15 residues. V dropped 0 bases and J dropped 4 bases, with 9 bases sitting between them. In germline, CDR1 is LGHNA, CDR2 YSLEER. This sample comprised PBMCs, mostly from graft donor cells, obtained 60 days after TCRalphabeta/CD19-depleted stem cell transplant. The clonotype was recovered from a male patient aged 2 to 9 who had a stem cell transplant for acute lymphoblastic leukemia, so the T cells may come from the graft donor. The chain uses TRBV4-3 and TRBJ1-4; no definite D call. This chain's CDR3 is CASSQDGRNNEKLFF. Here the CDR3 DNA reads TGCGCCAGCAGCCAAGATGGGAGAAATAATGAAAAACTGTTTTTT.